The T cell receptor (beta chain) described here comes from a study of T cells in Graves' hyperthyroidism and ophthalmopathy. General observations from the study: Among clonotypes expanded in thyroid above 0.001, most were also found in blood.

This clonotype showed up just once. Its antigen is unknown. Individuals with ophthalmopathy presented a Clinical Activity Score of at least 3, a NOSPECS grade of at least 4 and a duration under 3 months. Lactation, pregnancy, other autoimmune disease or uncontrolled infection excluded patients. The PBMCs were sourced from fresh peripheral blood (more than 9 ml). The CDR3 has 13 residues. Germline-derived CDR1 and CDR2 are MNHEY and SVGAGI. V gave up 4 bases and J gave up 4 bases, with 10 bases separating them. It was RNA transcripts that yielded the amplified TCR beta CDR3 regions. The HTBI set primed first-round TCR CDR3 RT-PCR. MiXCR was run by TCRdb on the multiplex PCR reads, yielding one entry per CDR3 protein. The data show about 350,000 distinct CDR3 sequences, 15% to 20% seen once.

This clonotype originated in a woman in her 40s with Graves' ophthalmopathy. This chain uses TRBV6-5 with TRBJ1-1; D is possibly TRBD1 (6 bases). Sequencing input: blood. In DNA form, the CDR3 reads TGTGCCAGCAGTTCCGAGGGGGTCACTGAAGCTTTCTTT. Translated: CASSSEGVTEAFF.